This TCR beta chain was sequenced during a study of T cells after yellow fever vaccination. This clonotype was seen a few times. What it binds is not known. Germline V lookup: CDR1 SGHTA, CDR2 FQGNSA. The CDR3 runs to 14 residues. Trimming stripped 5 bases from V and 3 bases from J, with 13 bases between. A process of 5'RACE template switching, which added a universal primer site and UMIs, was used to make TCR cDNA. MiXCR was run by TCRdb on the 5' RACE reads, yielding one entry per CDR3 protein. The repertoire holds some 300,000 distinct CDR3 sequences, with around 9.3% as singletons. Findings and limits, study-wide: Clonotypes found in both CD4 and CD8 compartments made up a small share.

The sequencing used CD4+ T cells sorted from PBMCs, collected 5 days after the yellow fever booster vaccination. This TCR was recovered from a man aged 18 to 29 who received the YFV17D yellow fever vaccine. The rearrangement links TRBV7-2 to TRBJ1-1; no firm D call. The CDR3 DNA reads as TGTGCCAGCAGCCTCACGGCGGCGGACACTGAAGCTTTCTTT. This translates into CASSLTAADTEAFF.